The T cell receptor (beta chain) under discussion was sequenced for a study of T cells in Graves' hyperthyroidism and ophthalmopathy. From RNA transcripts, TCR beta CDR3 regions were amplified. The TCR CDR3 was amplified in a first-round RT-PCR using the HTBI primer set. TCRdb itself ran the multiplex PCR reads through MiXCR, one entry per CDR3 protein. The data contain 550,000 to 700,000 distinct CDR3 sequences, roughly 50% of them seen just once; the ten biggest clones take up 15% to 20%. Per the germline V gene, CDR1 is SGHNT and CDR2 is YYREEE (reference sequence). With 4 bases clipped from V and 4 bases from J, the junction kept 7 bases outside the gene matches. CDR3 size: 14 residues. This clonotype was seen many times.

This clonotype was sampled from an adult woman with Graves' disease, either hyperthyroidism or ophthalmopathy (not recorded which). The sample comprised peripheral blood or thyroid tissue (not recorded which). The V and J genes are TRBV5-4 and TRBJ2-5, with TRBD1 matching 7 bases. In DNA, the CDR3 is TGTGCCAGCAGCCCAGGGGGTAGGGGAGAGACCCAGTACTTC. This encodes CASSPGGRGETQYF.